This TCR beta chain was sequenced during a study of blood T cell repertoires in COVID-19 (dated by TCRdb to about 2020). Background on the whole study: The collaborator samples originated in the United States, Italy and Spain and spanned the acute and convalescent phases of COVID-19. Sample metadata almost always included a de-identified subject ID, COVID-19 status, age in years and sex. The repertoires were released in a freely available public database intended as a resource for research on the immune response to SARS-CoV-2. The samples were drawn from two sources: the first 160 participants of the ongoing ImmuneRACE study, and over 950 subjects contributed by 6 global collaborators. Subjects who had been exposed to COVID-19, were actively infected with it, or had recovered from it provided the deeply sampled blood TCRbeta repertoires that made up the dataset. HLA class I and class II types, where available, came from metadata supplied by the sample provider rather than from assay-based typing. The prospective study material was composed of cDNA or gDNA derived from T cells, B-cell-depleted T cells, or PBMCs. Results and caveats for the whole study, not just this receptor: The quantity of clinical and demographic metadata differed by source and by participant and was supplied without curation.

TCRbeta CDR3 regions were amplified from genomic DNA by means of the immunoSEQ Assay, a bias-controlled multiplex PCR. Concerning the study's data processing: The number of nucleated cells in each sample was estimated from the amplification of reference gene primers within the assay. To quantify the absolute abundance of each unique TCRbeta CDR3 rearrangement, sequence reads were collapsed and filtered. For each sample, productive Simpson clonality was calculated by taking the square root of Simpson's diversity index across productive rearrangements. The table comes from immuneACCESS by way of TCRdb, which keeps in-frame sequences with V and J called. Part of the clones is missing from these tables; in studies checked, under half for an unresolved V gene and the rest for unknown reasons. The DNA gave D and trimming, while V, J and clone size come from that table. The sample includes 230,000 or so clones, with roughly 88% observed a single time. Together, the top ten hold around 2.4% of the sample.

Relative to germline, V is 4 bases shorter and J is 5 bases shorter, with 14 bases between their ends. Based on the germline V gene (reference sequence), the CDR1 and CDR2 sequences are GTSNPN and SVGIG. The CDR3 sequence holds 13 residues, the cysteine and phenylalanine included. The retained sequence is limited to the CDR3, 39 bases, with the frame set at the first base. A second Seattle source provided samples from volunteer blood donors who had recovered from COVID-19. Collaborating institutions collected whole blood in K2EDTA tubes following their own protocols. For TCRbeta analysis, collaborators shipped samples in one of three forms: frozen whole blood, isolated PBMCs, or DNA extracted from either of those sample types. As to this clone: It lacks a known antigen. No base qualities exist here, and no much larger clone lies one base off it.

What was sequenced was peripheral blood. The sequence is built from TRBV30 and TRBJ2-5, with a weak D call of TRBD1 (7 bases match). The source of this sequence is a man aged 35 to 55 who had recovered from COVID-19. DNA sequence: TGTGCCTGGACGTCCCCAGGGGGGGAGACCCAGTACTTC. The encoded protein is CAWTSPGGETQYF.